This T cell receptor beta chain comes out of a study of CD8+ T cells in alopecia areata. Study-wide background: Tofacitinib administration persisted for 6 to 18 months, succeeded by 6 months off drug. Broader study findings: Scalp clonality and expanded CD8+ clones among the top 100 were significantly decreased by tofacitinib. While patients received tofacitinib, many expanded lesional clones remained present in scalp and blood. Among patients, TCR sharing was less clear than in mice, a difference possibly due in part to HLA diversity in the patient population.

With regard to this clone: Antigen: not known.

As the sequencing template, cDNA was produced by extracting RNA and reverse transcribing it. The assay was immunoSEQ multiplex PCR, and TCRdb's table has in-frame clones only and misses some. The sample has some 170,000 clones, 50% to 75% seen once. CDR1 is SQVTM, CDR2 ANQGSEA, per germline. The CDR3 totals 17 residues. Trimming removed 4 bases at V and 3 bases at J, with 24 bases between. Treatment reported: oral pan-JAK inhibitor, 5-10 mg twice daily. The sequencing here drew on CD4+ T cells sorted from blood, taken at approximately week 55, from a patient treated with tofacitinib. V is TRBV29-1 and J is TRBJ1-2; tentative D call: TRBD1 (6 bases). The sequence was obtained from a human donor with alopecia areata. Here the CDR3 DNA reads TGCAGCGTTGTTGGCCCCCTGGCACCGGGGGCGGACTATGGCTACACCTTC. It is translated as CSVVGPLAPGADYGYTF.